This TCR beta chain was sequenced for a study of blood T cell repertoires in COVID-19. Study information: Specimens from acute and convalescent COVID-19 originated in the United States, Italy and Spain. T cells, B-cell-depleted T cells, or PBMCs provided the cDNA or gDNA that served as material.

Source study methods: For nucleated cells, counts were estimated from reference gene primer amplification. Only in-frame clones appear in the TCRdb table, and some are missing; sequencing was by immunoSEQ multiplex PCR. The V and J calls and the clone size are those of that table, but D and trimming were determined from the DNA. The data show around 200,000 clones, about 86% seen once. Sequenced input: peripheral blood. This receptor was taken from a man between 60 and 75 years old who had recovered from COVID-19.

CDR3 coding DNA: TGTGCCAGCAGTGAACCTGGGCAAGCTTTCTTT. Residues: CASSEPGQAFF. V and J are TRBV25-1 and TRBJ1-1; no reliable D call. The V end lost 2 bases, the J end lost 9 bases, and 7 bases lay between the germline ends. Germline lookup yields CDR1 MGHDK and CDR2 SYGVNS. The CDR3 length is 11 residues.